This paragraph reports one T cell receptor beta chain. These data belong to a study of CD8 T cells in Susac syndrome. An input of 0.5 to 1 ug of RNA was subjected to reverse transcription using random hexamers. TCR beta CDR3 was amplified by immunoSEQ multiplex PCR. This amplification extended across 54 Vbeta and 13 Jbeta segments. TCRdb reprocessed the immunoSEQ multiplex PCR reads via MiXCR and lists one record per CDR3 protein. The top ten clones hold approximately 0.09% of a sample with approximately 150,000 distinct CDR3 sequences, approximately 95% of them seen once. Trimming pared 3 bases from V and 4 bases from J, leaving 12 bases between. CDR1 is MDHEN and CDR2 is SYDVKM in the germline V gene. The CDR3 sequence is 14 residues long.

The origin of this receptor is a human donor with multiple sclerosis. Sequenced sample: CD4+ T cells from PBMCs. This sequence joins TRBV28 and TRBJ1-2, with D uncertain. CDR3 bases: TGTGCCAGCAGTTTCGGTCCGAGGAGCTATGGCTACACCTTC. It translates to CASSFGPRSYGYTF.